Each of the 24 T cell receptor beta chains below was sequenced from the same sample in a study of early T cells in non-severe SARS-CoV-2 infection. TCRdb itself ran the 5' RACE reads through MiXCR, one entry per CDR3 protein. The table records about 36,000 distinct CDR3 sequences, approximately 10% of them present only once. Material: whole blood. These receptors came from an adult who was a healthcare worker with PCR-confirmed SARS-CoV-2 infection or an uninfected control (not recorded which).

J is TRBJ2-2 and V is TRBV5-1; D unresolved. Germline V lookup: CDR1 SGHRS, CDR2 YFSETQ. This CDR3 region has 14 residues. V lost 5 bases to trimming and J lost 1 base, with 9 bases between them. CDR3 loop: CASRLDRNTGELFF. In DNA form, the CDR3 reads TGCGCCAGCAGGTTAGATAGGAACACCGGGGAGCTGTTTTTT.

The table lists this clonotype with many counts. The chain links TRBV7-2 to TRBJ2-1; D possibly corresponds to TRBD1 (5 bases). The CDR3 contains 14 residues. The V end was cut by 1 base, the J end by 4 bases, with 8 bases between. Germline loops: CDR1 SGHTA, CDR2 FQGNSA. The DNA of the CDR3 is TGTGCCAGCAGCTTAGAAGGGGCATACAATGAGCAGTTCTTC. This encodes CASSLEGAYNEQFF.

This clonotype was counted at least ten times. V and J are TRBV6-5 and TRBJ1-5; D may be TRBD1 (5 bases). V shed 2 bases and J shed 8 bases, with 10 bases lying between them. Germline loops: CDR1 MNHEY, CDR2 SVGAGI. This CDR3 comprises 13 residues. In DNA, the CDR3 is TGTGCCAGCAGTTACGAGGGGATAGAGCCCCAGCATTTT. Amino acid sequence: CASSYEGIEPQHF.

The gene calls are TRBV6-1 and TRBJ2-7; 7 bases map to TRBD1. CDR3 length: 16 amino acids. The trim removed 0 bases at V and 6 bases at J, leaving 11 bases unmatched. CDR1 and CDR2 (germline): MNHNS, SASEGT. In DNA form, the CDR3 reads TGTGCCAGCAGTGAAGCGTTATTCCAGGGGGATATCGAGCAGTACTTC. This encodes CASSEALFQGDIEQYF.

This clonotype was seen more than once but under ten times. The chain uses TRBV6-4 and TRBJ2-3, with 9 bases matching TRBD2. The CDR3 is made up of 13 amino acids. The J segment lost 10 bases and the V segment lost 0 bases, leaving 2 bases of the junction unmatched. Germline CDR1 MRHNA, CDR2 SNTAGT. The CDR3 region is CASSDSTSGPQYF. The CDR3 coding sequence is TGTGCCAGCAGTGACTCTACTAGCGGGCCGCAGTATTTT.

This clonotype was seen repeatedly, ten times or more. The gene calls are TRBV18 and TRBJ1-2; 11 positions agree with TRBD1. The germline gives CDR1 KGHSH, CDR2 LQKENI. The V segment lost 1 base and the J segment 7 bases; nucleotides outside the gene matches: 5. This CDR3 comprises 15 residues. The CDR3 bases are TGTGCCAGCTCACCACGAGGGGACAGGGGGAGTGGCTACACCTTC. Protein product: CASSPRGDRGSGYTF.

This clonotype was detected only a few times. This chain uses TRBV11-2 with TRBJ2-6; weak D call: TRBD1 (6 bases). Germline CDR1 SGHAT, CDR2 FQNNGV. The CDR3 is 17 residues long. Between the trimmed V and J ends, which lost 2 bases and 1 base, there was a span of 12 bases. This CDR3 reads CASSLTGLASGANVLTF. As DNA, the CDR3 is TGTGCCAGCAGCTTAACAGGGTTGGCATCTGGGGCCAACGTCCTGACTTTC.

The table lists this clonotype with a few counts. J is TRBJ1-2 and V is TRBV10-3; 7 nucleotides agree with TRBD1. Germline V lookup: CDR1 ENHRY, CDR2 SYGVKD. Losses at the gene ends were 0 bases for V and 6 bases for J; bases not matched to a gene: 7. The CDR3 sequence is 15 residues long. The CDR3 nucleotides read TGTGCCATCAGTGAGTCGATTGAGGGGGCTGATGGCTACACCTTC. Translating gives CAISESIEGADGYTF.

In its sample, this clonotype was seen many times. The chain employs TRBV6-5 and TRBJ1-5, with a tentative D call TRBD1 (6 bases). The CDR3 is 16 residues long. CDR1 MNHEY and CDR2 SVGAGI come from the germline V gene. The V end lost 0 bases, the J end lost 1 base, and 10 bases lay between the germline ends. The CDR3 nucleotides are TGTGCCAGCAGTTACTCGTCAAGGGGGAGCAATCAGCCCCAGCATTTT. Translating it yields CASSYSSRGSNQPQHF.

This clonotype was detected a few times. V usage is TRBV7-2 and J usage is TRBJ1-5; a possible D gene is TRBD1 (5 bases). V lost 3 bases and J lost 1, with 7 bases in between. The CDR3 contains 14 residues. Germline lookup yields CDR1 SGHTA and CDR2 FQGNSA. The CDR3 coding sequence is TGTGCCAGCAGCTTGGGACGGAGCAATCAGCCCCAGCATTTT. Residues: CASSLGRSNQPQHF.

In its sample, this clonotype was seen a few times. V and J are TRBV9 and TRBJ2-5, with a weak D call TRBD1 (6 bases). V dropped 1 base and J dropped 2 bases, with 12 bases sitting between them. The CDR3 loop spans 15 amino acids. The germline gives CDR1 SGDLS, CDR2 YYNGEE. The CDR3 nucleotides are TGTGCCAGCAGCGTATTAACAGGGAGACAAGAGACCCAGTACTTC. Its translation: CASSVLTGRQETQYF. The full variable domain, its missing parts supplied by reference TRBV9 and TRBJ2-5, is DSGVTQTPKHLITATGQRVTLRCSPRSGDLSVYWYQQSLDQGLQFLIQYYNGEERAKGNILERFSAQQFPDLHSELNLSSLELGDSALYFCASSVLTGRQETQYFGPGTRLLVL.

This clonotype was picked up a small number of times. The CDR3 sequence is CASSSGRAGRTQYF. The CDR3 nucleotides are TGTGCCAGCAGCTCCGGCCGGGCCGGGCGTACGCAGTATTTT. The chain is built from TRBV11-2 and TRBJ2-3; unclear D gene. CDR3 length equals 14 residues. The germline gives CDR1 SGHAT, CDR2 FQNNGV. Trimming removed 4 bases from V and 8 bases from J, with 16 bases in between.

Concerning this clonotype: A much larger clone is a single base away; this may be a read error. J is TRBJ2-5 and V is TRBV6-6; TRBD2 aligns across 14 bases. This CDR3 region has 17 residues. The germline gives CDR1 MNHNY, CDR2 SVGAGI (reference sequence). The V and J ends lost 6 bases and 5 bases, in that order; junction bases with no gene match: 11. The CDR3 DNA is TGTGCCAGCAGCCTCCCGACTAGCGGGGGGGCCAGTGAGACCCAGTACTTC. Protein: CASSLPTSGGASETQYF.

This clonotype came up many times. This chain joins TRBV6-5 and TRBJ2-6, with 9 bases lining up with TRBD1. Trimming at V came to 6 bases and at J to 0 bases, leaving 6 bases not matched to a gene. The CDR3 runs 17 residues. Germline assignment: CDR1 MNHEY and CDR2 SVGAGI. CDR3 DNA sequence: TGTGCCAGCAGCCGACCGGGACAGGGCTCTGGGGCCAACGTCCTGACTTTC. Translation: CASSRPGQGSGANVLTF.

In its sample, this clonotype was seen many times. V gene TRBV7-6 combines with J gene TRBJ2-2; tentative D call: TRBD1 (5 bases). The CDR3 extends over 14 amino acids. The V and J ends lost 6 bases and 6 bases respectively, with 14 bases between them. Germline values: CDR1 SGHVS, CDR2 FNYEAQ. DNA for the CDR3: TGTGCCAGCAGTTTCGACAGTGCGGCCGGGGAGCTGTTTTTT. Translation: CASSFDSAAGELFF.

This clonotype was seen a few times. This sequence joins TRBV19 and TRBJ1-6; unclear D gene. The CDR3 has 14 amino acids. Trimming left V 3 bases short and J 8 bases short, with 11 bases between. Germline CDR1 LNHDA, CDR2 SQIVND (reference sequence). The CDR3 DNA sequence: TGTGCCAGTAGTATCCGGGGTCTGGATTCACCCCTCCACTTT. This encodes CASSIRGLDSPLHF.

The table lists this clonotype with a few counts. This chain links TRBV12-3 or TRBV12-4 with TRBJ2-7; D gene uncertain. The CDR3 has 13 residues. Trimming removed 4 bases from V and 2 bases from J, with 9 bases in between. CDR3 nucleotides: TGTGCCAGCAGTTCCCGGGCAGCCTACGAGCAGTACTTC. Its protein product is CASSSRAAYEQYF.

Many counts were recorded for this clonotype. The gene calls are TRBV20-1 and TRBJ2-1; D unresolved. From germline, CDR1 is DFQATT and CDR2 SNEGSKA (reference sequence). There are 11 residues in the CDR3. V was cut by 6 bases and J by 7 bases, with 10 bases left in between. The CDR3 reads CSASGENEQFF. DNA of the CDR3: TGCAGTGCCTCTGGAGAAAATGAGCAGTTCTTC.

This clonotype was picked up many times. The chain employs TRBV7-3 and TRBJ1-6, with a possible D match to TRBD1 (6 bases). CDR1 and CDR2 (germline): SGHTA, FQGTGA. Between the trimmed V and J ends, which lost 5 bases and 7 bases, there was a span of 12 bases. This CDR3 has 14 amino acids. CDR3 sequence reads: CASSPTGVNSPLHF. The CDR3 bases are TGTGCCAGCAGCCCGACAGGAGTCAATTCACCCCTCCACTTT.

This clonotype was seen repeatedly, ten times or more. The genes are TRBV29-1 and TRBJ2-7, with 9 bases lining up with TRBD1. V gave up 6 bases and J gave up 5 bases; unmatched junction bases: 2. Germline assignment: CDR1 SQVTM and CDR2 ANQGSEA. The CDR3 spans 11 residues. The CDR3 nucleotides are TGCAGCGTCGACAGGGGGGACGAGCAGTACTTC. Translated, it gives CSVDRGDEQYF.

This clonotype was seen repeatedly, ten times or more. V usage is TRBV12-3 or TRBV12-4 and J usage is TRBJ1-5; 8 bases fit TRBD1. The length of the CDR3 is 13 residues. The V segment lost 5 bases and the J segment 7 bases; nucleotides outside the gene matches: 4. CDR3 DNA: TGTGCCAGCAGTGGACAGGGAGGACAGCCCCAGCATTTT. Residues: CASSGQGGQPQHF.

This clonotype has a handful of counts. The chain joins TRBV19 to TRBJ2-7; 7 bases fit TRBD1. The germline V gene encodes CDR1 LNHDA and CDR2 SQIVND (reference sequence). Losses at the gene ends were 5 bases for V and 3 bases for J; bases not matched to a gene: 4. The CDR3 has 13 residues. The CDR3 nucleotides read TGTGCCAGTAGTGCCGGGACAGTCTACGAGCAGTACTTC. It encodes CASSAGTVYEQYF.

This clonotype was counted many times. The V gene is TRBV29-1, the J gene TRBJ2-5; perhaps TRBD2 as D (5 bases). The CDR3 totals 12 residues. Germline CDR1 SQVTM, CDR2 ANQGSEA. Trimming left V 8 bases short and J 4 bases short, with 14 bases between. In DNA, the CDR3 is TGCAGCATCACCGGGGTGGGAGAGACCCAGTACTTC. This codes for CSITGVGETQYF.

The sample holds many counts of this clonotype. The genes are TRBV29-1 and TRBJ1-1; 8 positions agree with TRBD1. The germline V gene encodes CDR1 SQVTM and CDR2 ANQGSEA. Trimming took 6 bases from V and 8 from J; bases not matched to a gene: 11. The CDR3 length is 13 residues. The CDR3 bases are TGCAGCGTGATCCCGACAGGGGCCGGGGAAGCTTTCTTT. This codes for CSVIPTGAGEAFF.